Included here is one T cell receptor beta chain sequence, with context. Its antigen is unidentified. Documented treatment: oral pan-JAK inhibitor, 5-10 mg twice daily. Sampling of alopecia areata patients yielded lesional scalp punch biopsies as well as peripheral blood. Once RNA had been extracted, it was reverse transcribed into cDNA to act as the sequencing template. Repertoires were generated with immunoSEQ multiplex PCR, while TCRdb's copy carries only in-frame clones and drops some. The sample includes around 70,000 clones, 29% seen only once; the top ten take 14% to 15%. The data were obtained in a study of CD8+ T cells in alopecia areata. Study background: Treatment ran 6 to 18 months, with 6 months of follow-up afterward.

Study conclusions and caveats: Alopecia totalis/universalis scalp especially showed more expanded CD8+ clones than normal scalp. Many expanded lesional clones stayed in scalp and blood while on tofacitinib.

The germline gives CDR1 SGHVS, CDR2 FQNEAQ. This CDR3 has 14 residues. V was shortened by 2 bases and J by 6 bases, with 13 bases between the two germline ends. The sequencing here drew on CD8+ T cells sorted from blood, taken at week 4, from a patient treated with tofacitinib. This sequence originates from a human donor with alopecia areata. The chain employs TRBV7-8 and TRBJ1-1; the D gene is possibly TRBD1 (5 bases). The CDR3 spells CASSLRGNIAEAFF. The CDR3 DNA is TGTGCCAGCAGCTTACGGGGCAATATCGCTGAAGCTTTCTTT.